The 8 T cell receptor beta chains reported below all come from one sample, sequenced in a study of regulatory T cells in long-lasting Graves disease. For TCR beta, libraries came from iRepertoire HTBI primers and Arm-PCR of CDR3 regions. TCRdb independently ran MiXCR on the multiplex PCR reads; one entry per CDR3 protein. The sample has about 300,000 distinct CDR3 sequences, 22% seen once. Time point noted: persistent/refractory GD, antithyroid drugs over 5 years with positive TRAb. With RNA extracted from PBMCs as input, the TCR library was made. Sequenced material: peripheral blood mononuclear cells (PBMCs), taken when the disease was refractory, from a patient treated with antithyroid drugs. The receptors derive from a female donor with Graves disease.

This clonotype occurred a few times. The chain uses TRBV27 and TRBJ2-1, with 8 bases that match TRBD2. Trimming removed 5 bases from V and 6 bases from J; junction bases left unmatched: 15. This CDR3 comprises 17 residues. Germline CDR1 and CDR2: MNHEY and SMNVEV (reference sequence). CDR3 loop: CASSLAPGLGSFNEQFF. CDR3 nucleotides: TGTGCCAGCAGTCTTGCTCCGGGACTAGGAAGTTTCAATGAGCAGTTCTTC.

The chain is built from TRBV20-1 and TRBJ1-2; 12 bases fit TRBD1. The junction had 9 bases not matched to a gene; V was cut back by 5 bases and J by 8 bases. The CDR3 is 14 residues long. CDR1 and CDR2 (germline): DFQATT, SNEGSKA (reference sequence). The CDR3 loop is CSAGPGQGARGYTF. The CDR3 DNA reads TGCAGTGCTGGGCCGGGACAGGGGGCGCGGGGCTACACCTTC.

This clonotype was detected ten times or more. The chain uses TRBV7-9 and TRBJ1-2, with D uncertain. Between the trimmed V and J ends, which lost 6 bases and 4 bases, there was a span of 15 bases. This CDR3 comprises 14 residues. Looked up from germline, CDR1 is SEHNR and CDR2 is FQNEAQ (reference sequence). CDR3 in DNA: TGTGCCAGCAGTACAACGGAGGAGCCCTATGGCTACACCTTC. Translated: CASSTTEEPYGYTF. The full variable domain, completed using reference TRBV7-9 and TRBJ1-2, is DTGVSQNPRHKITKRGQNVTFRCDPISEHNRLYWYRQTLGQGPEFLTYFQNEAQLEKSRLLSDRFSAERPKGSFSTLEIQRTEQGDSAMYLCASSTTEEPYGYTFGSGTRLTVV.

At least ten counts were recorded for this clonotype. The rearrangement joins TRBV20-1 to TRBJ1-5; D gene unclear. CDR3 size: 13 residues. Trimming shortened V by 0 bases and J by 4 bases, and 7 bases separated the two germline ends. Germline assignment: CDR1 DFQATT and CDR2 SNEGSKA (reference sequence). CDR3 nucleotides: TGCAGTGCTAGAGATCTCCTAAATCAGCCCCAGCATTTT. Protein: CSARDLLNQPQHF.

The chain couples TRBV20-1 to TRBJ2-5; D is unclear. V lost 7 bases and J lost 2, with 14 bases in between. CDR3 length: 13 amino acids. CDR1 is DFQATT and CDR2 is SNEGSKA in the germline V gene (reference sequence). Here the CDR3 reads CSVPEWGQETQYF. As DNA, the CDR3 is TGCAGTGTACCGGAGTGGGGACAAGAGACCCAGTACTTC.

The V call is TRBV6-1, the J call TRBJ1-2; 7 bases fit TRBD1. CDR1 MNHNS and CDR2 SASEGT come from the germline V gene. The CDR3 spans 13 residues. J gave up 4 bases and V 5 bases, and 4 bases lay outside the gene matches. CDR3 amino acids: CASSLGGFYGYTF. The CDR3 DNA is TGTGCCAGCAGTCTAGGGGGCTTCTATGGCTACACCTTC.

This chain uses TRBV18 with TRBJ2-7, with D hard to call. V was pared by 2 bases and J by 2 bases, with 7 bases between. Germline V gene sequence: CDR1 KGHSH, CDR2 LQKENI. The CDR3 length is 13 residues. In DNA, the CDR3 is TGTGCCAGCTCACCATTGGATACCTACGAGCAGTACTTC. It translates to CASSPLDTYEQYF.

CDR3 sequence reads: CAWSGLSGNTIYF. CDR3 in DNA: TGTGCCTGGAGTGGGCTATCTGGAAACACCATATATTTT. The gene calls are TRBV30 and TRBJ1-3; no definite D call. Germline V gene lookup returns CDR1 GTSNPN and CDR2 SVGIG (reference sequence). Trimming removed 1 base at V and 1 base at J, with 5 bases between. This CDR3 comprises 13 residues.